Following are 17 T cell receptor beta chains from one sample sequenced in a study of blood T cell repertoires in COVID-19. Profiling relied on immunoSEQ multiplex PCR, and the TCRdb table lists in-frame clones only, not all of them. The table records about 58,000 clones, nearly 90% of them present only once. Sequenced sample: peripheral blood. All receptors come from a man in his sixties with active COVID-19.

This chain joins TRBV2 and TRBJ1-4; TRBD1 matches 7 bases. There are 13 residues in the CDR3. Germline lookup yields CDR1 SNHLY and CDR2 FYNNEI. Trimming cost V 6 bases and J 5 bases; bases outside gene matches: 3. The CDR3 region has the DNA TGTGCCAGCAGAGGGACAGAGAATGAAAAACTGTTTTTT. Protein product: CASRGTENEKLFF.

This chain joins TRBV28 and TRBJ1-1; 7 bases agree with TRBD1. The CDR3 has 15 residues. The V gene's germline CDR1 is MDHEN and CDR2 SYDVKM. J lost 11 bases, V lost 5 bases, and 17 bases had no gene match. For the CDR3, the DNA is TGTGCCAGCAGTCCACTCGACAGGGTTCAAGGTTGGGCTTTCTTT. It is translated as CASSPLDRVQGWAFF.

The chain is built from TRBV10-3 and TRBJ2-1; 10 nucleotides agree with TRBD2. Germline V gives CDR1 ENHRY, CDR2 SYGVKD. CDR3 size: 16 residues. With V trimmed by 3 bases and J by 7 bases, 9 bases remained unmatched. CDR3 sequence (DNA): TGTGCCATCAGTGACATGGTAGCGGGGGGCCAAAATGAGCAGTTCTTC. It translates to CAISDMVAGGQNEQFF.

This clone was observed once. The V and J genes are TRBV28 and TRBJ2-1; 9 bases align to TRBD2. The J segment lost 7 bases and the V segment lost 5 bases, leaving 24 bases of the junction unmatched. The CDR3 has 20 amino acids. Germline assignment: CDR1 MDHEN and CDR2 SYDVKM. The CDR3 DNA sequence: TGTGCCAGCAGTCCAATCCGGGGTCTAGCGGGAAGGGATGTTTGGAATGAGCAGTTCTTC. Amino acid sequence: CASSPIRGLAGRDVWNEQFF.

The chain carries TRBV10-3 and TRBJ2-2; 10 bases align to TRBD1. V lost 6 bases and J lost 3; bases outside the gene matches: 4. This CDR3 comprises 15 residues. CDR1 and CDR2 from the germline V gene are ENHRY and SYGVKD. The CDR3 bases are TGTGCCATCAGCAAGGGACAGGGGTACACCGGGGAGCTGTTTTTT. Its translation is CAISKGQGYTGELFF.

Comments on this clone: The identical CDR3 is also encoded by other nucleotide sequences in the sample. The chain is built from TRBV5-1 and TRBJ1-3; 9 bases are shared with TRBD1. Germline trimming cut 3 bases from V and 0 bases from J; bases unmatched to any gene: 10. This CDR3 has 18 residues. Germline V CDR1 and CDR2: SGHRS, YFSETQ. CDR3 residues: CASSSTPGQGSSGNTIYF. The DNA of the CDR3 is TGCGCCAGCAGCTCCACTCCGGGACAGGGTAGCTCTGGAAACACCATATATTTT.

The chain joins TRBV29-1 to TRBJ2-3; 11 nucleotides line up with TRBD2. This CDR3 is 14 amino acids long. Looked up from germline, CDR1 is SQVTM and CDR2 is ANQGSEA. The trim removed 7 bases at V and 0 bases at J, leaving 3 bases unmatched. Here the CDR3 reads CSERTSGSTDTQYF. CDR3 in DNA: TGCAGCGAAAGGACTAGCGGGAGCACAGATACGCAGTATTTT.

The chain joins TRBV21-1 to TRBJ1-5; the D call of TRBD1 is as the table states it, not checked on the DNA. TRBV21-1 represents a pseudogene. The CDR3 has 16 amino acids. In DNA form, the CDR3 reads TGTGCCATCCCTAGACAGGGCTTTGAGGGGCATCAGCCCCAGCATTTT. Residues: CAIPRQGFEGHQPQHF.

V usage is TRBV9 and J usage is TRBJ2-3; D may be TRBD1 (6 bases). Trimming took 0 bases from V and 1 from J, leaving 9 bases between them. CDR1 and CDR2 (germline): SGDLS, YYNGEE. The CDR3 consists of 15 residues. The CDR3 region has the DNA TGTGCCAGCAGCGTAGGTTCAGGGGGCACAGATACGCAGTATTTT. Protein product: CASSVGSGGTDTQYF.

The chain employs TRBV30 and TRBJ2-1; D not resolved. CDR1 is GTSNPN and CDR2 is SVGIG in the germline V gene (reference sequence). Trimming left V 5 bases short and J 2 bases short, with 7 bases between. CDR3 length: 12 residues. The CDR3 DNA reads TGTGCCTGGGTCCCCGCCTACAATGAGCAGTTCTTC. Protein product: CAWVPAYNEQFF.

The chain is built from TRBV5-1 and TRBJ2-2, with D tentatively TRBD1 (6 bases). The V gene lost 4 bases and the J gene lost 5 bases, with 12 bases spanning the gap. Germline assignment: CDR1 SGHRS and CDR2 YFSETQ. The CDR3 contains 14 residues. Here the CDR3 reads CASSDDRKTGELFF. The CDR3, as DNA: TGCGCCAGCAGCGACGACAGGAAAACCGGGGAGCTGTTTTTT.

V is TRBV10-3 and J is TRBJ2-2, with TRBD1 as a possible D gene (5 bases). The CDR3 loop spans 15 amino acids. V lost 0 bases to trimming and J lost 5 bases, with 10 bases between them. Germline-derived CDR1 and CDR2 are ENHRY and SYGVKD. CDR3 residues: CAISESNGATGELFF. CDR3 sequence (DNA): TGTGCCATCAGTGAGTCGAATGGGGCAACCGGGGAGCTGTTTTTT.

This chain connects TRBV9 to TRBJ2-3, with unresolved D. The CDR3 is made up of 14 amino acids. Trimming removed 0 bases at V and 0 bases at J, with 5 bases between. Germline V lookup: CDR1 SGDLS, CDR2 YYNGEE. The CDR3 coding sequence is TGTGCCAGCAGCGTAGTCGGGAGCACAGATACGCAGTATTTT. This translates into CASSVVGSTDTQYF.

The chain recombines TRBV7-6 with TRBJ1-3, with 8 bases that match TRBD1. Germline lookup yields CDR1 SGHVS and CDR2 FNYEAQ. V lost 5 bases and J lost 7; bases outside the gene matches: 7. This CDR3 is 14 amino acids long. In DNA form, the CDR3 reads TGTGCCAGCAGCCGAGACAGGGGAAGGAACACCATATATTTT. It encodes CASSRDRGRNTIYF.

The chain combines TRBV4-1 with TRBJ2-1; the D gene is possibly TRBD2 (6 bases). Trimming pared 0 bases from V and 0 bases from J, leaving 18 bases between. CDR1 MGHRA and CDR2 YSYEKL come from the germline V gene. CDR3 length: 19 residues. DNA of the CDR3: TGCGCCAGCAGCCAAGATCCAGCTGGGATGACTAGCTCCTACAATGAGCAGTTCTTC. The encoded protein is CASSQDPAGMTSSYNEQFF.

This clone was observed a single time. J is TRBJ2-7 and V is TRBV5-8; D is possibly TRBD1 (6 bases). V lost 3 bases and J lost 4, with 11 bases in between. The CDR3 has 13 amino acids. CDR1 and CDR2 from the germline V gene are SGHTS and YDEGEE. The CDR3 sequence: CASSWGHGYEQYF. The CDR3 DNA sequence: TGTGCCAGCAGCTGGGGACATGGGTACGAGCAGTACTTC.

This clone came up a few times. The V and J genes are TRBV9 and TRBJ1-3; a possible D gene is TRBD1 (6 bases). Germline-derived CDR1 and CDR2 are SGDLS and YYNGEE. V was cut by 0 bases and J by 2 bases, with 12 bases left in between. CDR3 size: 16 residues. This CDR3 reads CASSVEVGGTGNTIYF. For the CDR3, the DNA is TGTGCCAGCAGCGTAGAAGTTGGGGGCACTGGAAACACCATATATTTT.